This T cell receptor beta chain was documented in a study of cytomegalovirus exposure and HLA in healthy donors. The study, taken as a whole, reports: Later analysis identified several of the most significant clusters that appeared linked to common viral pathogens.

Primers included in the PCR were 60 Vbeta and 13 Jbeta primers. TCRdb keeps only in-frame clones here, not all; method: immunoSEQ multiplex PCR. The repertoire holds 150,000 to 200,000 clones, with roughly 80% as singletons. This CDR3 has 14 residues. Per the germline V gene, CDR1 is LNHDA and CDR2 is SQIVND (reference sequence). V gave up 7 bases and J gave up 1 base, with 13 bases separating them. This clone was seen more than once but under ten times. Its antigen is as yet unknown. The rearrangement links TRBV19 to TRBJ1-1, with TRBD1 as a possible D gene (5 bases). The sample was PBMCs. This clonotype was obtained from a man aged 18-30 years in good health and CMV-seropositive. CDR3 DNA: TGTGCCAGTACAATTGGGACTCAGAACACTGAAGCTTTCTTT. The encoded protein is CASTIGTQNTEAFF.